This record looks at one T cell receptor (beta chain) sequence and its context. Its antigen is unknown. This CDR3 is also generated by other DNA sequences in the sample. Produced via immunoSEQ multiplex PCR; TCRdb's table is partial and in-frame only. The table lists over 100,000 clones, 80% to 85% of them singletons, with 9.4% in the top ten. These data come from a study of T cell responses to AZD1222 COVID-19 vaccine. Study-level points and caveats: Seropositive status at baseline applied to only five or six AZD1222 recipients. In a largely white British group with more females than males, clonal diversity was possibly underestimated. Nearly half of spike-specific TCRs reportedly target unmutated variant regions. The peak T cell response came first, and repertoires were sampled only after it.

The source material was peripheral blood, sampled on day 0 of AZD1222 vaccination. This receptor was taken from an adult in good health.

CDR3: CASSWTDQETQYF. As DNA, the CDR3 is TGTGCCAGCTCATGGACAGACCAAGAGACCCAGTACTTC. The chain employs TRBV18 and TRBJ2-5; possibly TRBD1 for D (6 bases). V lost 5 bases to trimming and J lost 0 bases, with 7 bases between them. The CDR3 runs 13 residues. Germline CDR1 KGHSH, CDR2 LQKENI.